One and the same sample provided the 7 T cell receptor beta chains below, sequenced in a study of T-cell reconstitution after alpha-beta-depleted transplantation in children. The authors prepared the TCRbeta library with unique molecular identifiers. A single record per CDR3 protein comes from TCRdb applying MiXCR to the PCR reads. The data contain around 440,000 distinct CDR3 sequences, over 9.5% of them seen just once; the ten biggest clones take up around 2.2%. This specimen consisted of PBMCs, obtained before TCRalphabeta/CD19-depleted stem cell transplant. Receptors originate from a child between 2 and 9 years old with inherited bone marrow failure, due to receive a stem cell transplant.

This clonotype occurred many times. As DNA, the CDR3 is TGCGCCAGCAGCCAAGGAGTTTCCCCGACGGGATACAATGAGCAGTTCTTC. Encoded protein: CASSQGVSPTGYNEQFF. The V call is TRBV4-3, the J call TRBJ2-1; TRBD2 is a possible D gene (5 bases). CDR3 length: 17 residues. CDR1 LGHNA and CDR2 YSLEER come from the germline V gene. Trimming took off 1 base at V and 4 bases at J, with 17 bases between the two ends.

This clonotype came up many times. The chain has TRBV20-1 and TRBJ1-1; D remains ambiguous. This CDR3 region has 12 residues. Germline assignment: CDR1 DFQATT and CDR2 SNEGSKA (reference sequence). V was pared by 3 bases and J by 0 bases, with 5 bases between. CDR3 bases: TGCAGTGCTAGTGAAATGAACACTGAAGCTTTCTTT. Its protein is CSASEMNTEAFF.

In its sample, this clonotype was seen many times. The chain is built from TRBV6-5 and TRBJ2-3; weak D call: TRBD1 (6 bases). This CDR3 is 14 amino acids long. Germline assignment: CDR1 MNHEY and CDR2 SVGAGI. V was shortened by 4 bases and J by 5 bases, with 13 bases between the two germline ends. For the CDR3, the DNA is TGTGCCAGCAGTTCCCCGGACAGTGTAGATACGCAGTATTTT. Its protein product is CASSSPDSVDTQYF.

The gene calls are TRBV20-1 and TRBJ2-1, with 11 positions matching TRBD2. CDR1 and CDR2 from the germline V gene are DFQATT and SNEGSKA (reference sequence). CDR3 length equals 20 residues. Trimming took 0 bases from V and 8 from J; bases not matched to a gene: 21. CDR3 in amino acids: CSARDPGLERAGLAVDEQFF. In nucleotides, the CDR3 is TGCAGTGCTAGAGATCCCGGGTTAGAGAGGGCGGGACTAGCGGTCGATGAGCAGTTCTTC.

This chain connects TRBV19 to TRBJ1-1, with 7 positions matching TRBD1. Germline trimming cut 5 bases from V and 2 bases from J; bases unmatched to any gene: 11. Germline-derived CDR1 and CDR2 are LNHDA and SQIVND (reference sequence). This CDR3 comprises 16 residues. The DNA for the CDR3 is TGTGCCAGTAGTCCCTACAGGGGTGGGCTAAACACTGAAGCTTTCTTT. Encoded protein: CASSPYRGGLNTEAFF. Complete variable domain (other parts from reference TRBV19 and TRBJ1-1): DGGITQSPKYLFRKEGQNVTLSCEQNLNHDAMYWYRQDPGQGLRLIYYSQIVNDFQKGDIAEGYSVSREKKESFPLTVTSAQKNPTAFYLCASSPYRGGLNTEAFFGQGTRLTVV.

The sample holds many counts of this clonotype. The rearrangement uses TRBV27 and TRBJ1-2; a weak D match, TRBD1 (5 bases). Trimming took off 1 base at V and 7 bases at J, with 13 bases between the two ends. The germline CDR1 and CDR2 sequences are MNHEY and SMNVEV (reference sequence). CDR3 length: 14 amino acids. DNA for the CDR3: TGTGCCAGCAGTTTATTGGGGGAAGGGCTTGGCTACACCTTC. It yields the protein CASSLLGEGLGYTF.

This clonotype was counted ten times or more. The chain uses TRBV5-1 and TRBJ2-1, with 10 bases aligning to TRBD1. Germline-derived CDR1 and CDR2 are SGHRS and YFSETQ. V was pared by 5 bases and J by 6 bases, with 11 bases of the junction left unmatched. The CDR3 has 16 residues. As DNA, the CDR3 is TGCGCCAGCAGTCGGGACAGGGGTTTGGGCTCCAATGAGCAGTTCTTC. Amino acids: CASSRDRGLGSNEQFF.